The 9 T cell receptor beta chains given below trace back to one sample, sequenced in a study of T-cell reconstitution after alpha-beta-depleted transplantation in children. It was with unique molecular identifiers that the TCRbeta library was prepared. MiXCR was run by TCRdb on the PCR reads, yielding one entry per CDR3 protein. The table records approximately 400,000 distinct CDR3 sequences, about a tenth of them present only once. Sequenced here: PBMCs from the stem cell graft donor, sampled from the stem cell graft. These receptors originate from a human donor who donated a stem cell graft to a child with acute myeloid leukemia.

The V and J genes are TRBV5-5 and TRBJ1-1, with a weak D call TRBD1 (5 bases). V was shortened by 4 bases and J by 8 bases, with 15 bases between the two germline ends. The CDR3 has 13 amino acids. Germline CDR1 is SGHKS and CDR2 is YYEKEE (reference sequence). As DNA, the CDR3 is TGTGCCAGCAGCGGGGGGGATTTTCTGGAAGCTTTCTTT. Translated: CASSGGDFLEAFF. The full variable domain, in which reference TRBV5-5 and TRBJ1-1 provide the parts outside the CDR3, is DAGVTQSPTHLIKTRGQQVTLRCSPISGHKSVSWYQQVLGQGPQFIFQYYEKEERGRGNFPDRFSARQFPNYSSELNVNALLLGDSALYLCASSGGDFLEAFFGQGTRLTVV.

This clonotype showed up just a few times. V usage is TRBV5-1 and J usage is TRBJ2-2; the D is unclear. Trimming took 3 bases from V and 4 from J, leaving 13 bases between them. This CDR3 has 15 residues. The germline CDR1 and CDR2 sequences are SGHRS and YFSETQ. This CDR3 is CASSSEQLVTGELFF. The DNA for the CDR3 is TGCGCCAGCAGCTCGGAACAGCTAGTCACCGGGGAGCTGTTTTTT.

This clonotype appeared a few times. This chain connects TRBV20-1 to TRBJ2-7; D tentatively fits TRBD1 or TRBD2 (5 bases each). The CDR3 runs to 14 residues. V lost 1 base to trimming and J lost 4 bases, with 14 bases between them. Germline values: CDR1 DFQATT, CDR2 SNEGSKA (reference sequence). CDR3 DNA: TGCAGTGCTAGAGTCCCGGGACGGATGTACGAGCAGTACTTC. The encoded protein is CSARVPGRMYEQYF.

This clonotype was seen repeatedly, ten times or more. The V and J genes are TRBV7-9 and TRBJ2-7; D gene ambiguous. CDR1 is SEHNR, CDR2 FQNEAQ, per germline (reference sequence). The CDR3 has 13 amino acids. V lost 5 bases, J lost 2 bases, and 10 bases lay in between. CDR3 sequence (DNA): TGTGCCAGCAGCCCGGACCCGCCCTACGAGCAGTACTTC. Its translation is CASSPDPPYEQYF.

This clonotype came up a few times. V is TRBV3-1 and J is TRBJ2-1; D gene uncertain. This CDR3 spans 14 amino acids. The ends were cut back, 0 bases at V and 4 bases at J, with 7 bases in the middle. From germline, CDR1 is LGHDT and CDR2 YNNKEL (reference sequence). The CDR3 bases are TGTGCCAGCAGCCAAGATTCGTGGTACAATGAGCAGTTCTTC. This sequence encodes CASSQDSWYNEQFF.

Turning to this clonotype: This may arise from a read error, as a much more abundant clone is one base away. V and J are TRBV11-2 and TRBJ2-1, with TRBD2 identical over 14 bases. This CDR3 is 15 amino acids long. Germline values: CDR1 SGHAT, CDR2 FQNNGV. Here the CDR3 reads CARSSTGTSGRSGFF. In nucleotides, the CDR3 is TGTGCCCGCAGCTCCACCGGGACTAGCGGGAGATCGGGGTTCTTC.

The V and J genes are TRBV20-1 and TRBJ2-7, with 12 bases lining up with TRBD2. The CDR3 sequence is 14 residues long. Losses at the gene ends were 3 bases for V and 5 bases for J; bases not matched to a gene: 5. Per the germline V gene, CDR1 is DFQATT and CDR2 is SNEGSKA (reference sequence). CDR3 in DNA: TGCAGTGCTAGTTTGACTAGCGGGAGTGACGAGCAGTACTTC. It codes for CSASLTSGSDEQYF.

In its sample, this clonotype was seen a few times. The chain recombines TRBV7-8 with TRBJ2-7; no clear D gene. This CDR3 has 13 amino acids. Deletions cut 4 bases from V and 7 bases from J, with 14 bases between. The germline V gene has CDR1 SGHVS and CDR2 FQNEAQ. As DNA, the CDR3 is TGTGCCAGCAGCTCCCCAAACGGCGGAGAGCAGTACTTC. Translating gives CASSSPNGGEQYF.

The chain joins TRBV10-3 to TRBJ2-2; no clear D gene. V was cut by 8 bases and J by 3 bases, with 7 bases left in between. The germline V gene has CDR1 ENHRY and CDR2 SYGVKD. CDR3 length equals 12 residues. CDR3 nucleotides: TGTGCCATCCTCACGGACACCGGGGAGCTGTTTTTT. Translation gives CAILTDTGELFF.